A selection of T cell receptor beta chains follows, all from one sample in a study of OX40 agonist ivuxolimab in advanced cancers. The protocol was immunoSEQ multiplex PCR, while the TCRdb copy is restricted to in-frame clones and leaves out a portion. The sample yields approximately 91,000 clones, approximately 88% seen once. Sample: CD4+ or CD8+ T cells sorted from blood, taken in a trial of the OX40 agonist ivuxolimab. The source is an adult with an advanced solid tumor such as melanoma, head and neck, liver or kidney cancer. Both conserved end residues are part of each CDR3. The order of the fields is D gene, J gene, V gene, clone size, CDR3 protein, CDR3 DNA. D genes are given only for firm matches. Size is omitted from some rows. Given values are once, few, many or a class for expanded clones.

D: TRBD1
J: TRBJ2-6
V: TRBV10-3
size: NA
CDR3: CATQKGAADNSGANVLTF
DNA: TGTGCCACCCAAAAGGGGGCAGCCGACAACTCTGGGGCCAACGTCCTGACTTTC

D: NA
J: TRBJ2-1
V: TRBV6-6
size: few
CDR3: CASSYPTTGNEQFF
DNA: TGTGCCAGCAGTTACCCGACGACTGGGAATGAGCAGTTCTTC

D: NA
J: TRBJ2-3
V: TRBV5-8
size: NA
CDR3: CASSSGSGTDTQYF
DNA: TGTGCCAGCAGCTCGGGGTCTGGCACAGATACGCAGTATTTT

D: NA
J: TRBJ2-1
V: TRBV5-1
size: NA
CDR3: CASSLDGPPYNEQFF
DNA: TGCGCCAGCAGCTTGGACGGGCCGCCCTACAATGAGCAGTTCTTC

D: NA
J: TRBJ2-7
V: TRBV5-5
size: NA
CDR3: CASSLVLSAYEQYF
DNA: TGTGCCAGCAGCTTGGTTTTGTCGGCCTACGAGCAGTACTTC

D: TRBD1
J: TRBJ1-4
V: TRBV7-2
size: NA
CDR3: CASSLGRDRGSTNEKLFF
DNA: TGTGCCAGCAGCTTAGGCAGGGACAGGGGTTCGACTAATGAAAAACTGTTTTTT

D: NA
J: TRBJ1-1
V: TRBV27
size: NA
CDR3: CASSLEGRRTEAFF
DNA: TGTGCCAGCAGTTTAGAGGGACGGCGCACTGAAGCTTTCTTT

D: NA
J: TRBJ1-1
V: TRBV18
size: few
CDR3: CASSPLQTNTEAFF
DNA: TGTGCCAGCTCACCTCTCCAAACGAACACTGAAGCTTTCTTT

D: TRBD1
J: TRBJ1-2
V: TRBV11-2
size: NA
CDR3: CASSLQTGGDGYTF
DNA: TGTGCCAGCAGCTTACAGACAGGGGGCGATGGCTACACCTTC

D: TRBD1
J: TRBJ2-7
V: TRBV18
size: NA
CDR3: CASSSGTGGDEQYF
DNA: TGTGCCAGCTCCTCCGGGACAGGGGGCGACGAGCAGTACTTC

D: TRBD1
J: TRBJ1-4
V: TRBV9
size: NA
CDR3: CASSVFQGGEKLFF
DNA: TGTGCCAGCAGCGTTTTCCAGGGGGGTGAAAAACTGTTTTTT

D: NA
J: TRBJ1-3
V: TRBV6-5
size: NA
CDR3: CASSLRRTSGNTIYF
DNA: TGTGCCAGCAGCCTACGCAGGACCTCTGGAAACACCATATATTTT

D: NA
J: TRBJ1-1
V: TRBV6-6
size: once
CDR3: CASQAPLNTEAFF
DNA: TGTGCCAGTCAGGCTCCACTGAACACTGAAGCTTTCTTT

D: NA
J: TRBJ1-1
V: TRBV7-9
size: NA
CDR3: CASSAYQNTEAFF
DNA: TGTGCCAGCAGCGCCTACCAGAACACTGAAGCTTTCTTT

D: NA
J: TRBJ1-2
V: TRBV4-1
size: NA
CDR3: CASSQVAGYGYTF
DNA: TGCGCCAGCAGCCAAGTAGCAGGCTATGGCTACACCTTC

D: NA
J: TRBJ2-7
V: TRBV10-3
size: NA
CDR3: CATKTDRFKYEQYF
DNA: TGTGCCACAAAAACCGACAGGTTCAAGTACGAGCAGTACTTC

D: NA
J: TRBJ1-4
V: TRBV4-3
size: NA
CDR3: CASSHRLPRVNEKLFF
DNA: TGCGCCAGCAGCCACCGTTTGCCCAGGGTTAATGAAAAACTGTTTTTT

D: NA
J: TRBJ1-1
V: TRBV2
size: once
CDR3: CASSDGKGILEAFF
DNA: TGTGCCAGCAGTGATGGTAAGGGGATTCTTGAAGCTTTCTTT

D: NA
J: TRBJ2-7
V: TRBV6-5
size: once
CDR3: CASSDLYEQYF
DNA: TGTGCCAGCAGTGACCTCTACGAGCAGTACTTC

D: NA
J: TRBJ1-1
V: TRBV7-2
size: NA
CDR3: CASSPRYPEAFF
DNA: TGTGCCAGCAGCCCACGTTATCCTGAAGCTTTCTTT

D: NA
J: TRBJ2-1
V: TRBV19
size: NA
CDR3: CASSIIGGYNEQFF
DNA: TGTGCCAGTAGTATAATCGGCGGTTACAATGAGCAGTTCTTC

D: TRBD1
J: TRBJ1-3
V: TRBV7-2
size: NA
CDR3: CASSYGQGRSGNTIYF
DNA: TGTGCCAGCAGCTACGGACAGGGCCGATCTGGAAACACCATATATTTT

D: TRBD1
J: TRBJ2-7
V: TRBV7-7
size: once
CDR3: CASSLETGGEQYF
DNA: TGTGCCAGCAGCTTAGAGACAGGGGGCGAGCAGTACTTC

D: NA
J: TRBJ2-2
V: TRBV6-6
size: NA
CDR3: CASSPQGLAGELFF
DNA: TGTGCCAGCAGTCCACAGGGTCTCGCCGGGGAGCTGTTTTTT

D: NA
J: TRBJ2-1
V: TRBV5-1
size: NA
CDR3: CASRPDWDEQFF
DNA: TGCGCCAGCCGCCCGGACTGGGATGAGCAGTTCTTC

D: NA
J: TRBJ2-3
V: TRBV6-1
size: NA
CDR3: CASSGGLTDTQYF
DNA: TGTGCCAGCAGCGGGGGGCTCACAGATACGCAGTATTTT

D: TRBD1
J: TRBJ2-7
V: TRBV7-3
size: NA
CDR3: CASSLQGQDSYEQYF
DNA: TGTGCCAGCAGCTTACAGGGACAGGACTCCTACGAGCAGTACTTC

D: NA
J: TRBJ1-1
V: TRBV4-3
size: NA
CDR3: CASSQGPF
DNA: TGCGCCAGCAGCCAAGGACCCTTT

D: NA
J: TRBJ2-5
V: TRBV7-7
size: NA
CDR3: CASSSLVGGPQETQYF
DNA: TGTGCCAGCAGCTCCCTAGTGGGGGGGCCCCAAGAGACCCAGTACTTC

D: NA
J: TRBJ2-2
V: TRBV6-1
size: NA
CDR3: CASTVLGFKGELFF
DNA: TGTGCCAGCACCGTCTTGGGATTTAAGGGGGAGCTGTTTTTT

D: NA
J: TRBJ2-1
V: TRBV5-1
size: NA
CDR3: CASSRASEEQFF
DNA: TGCGCCAGCAGCCGGGCCTCCGAGGAGCAGTTCTTC

D: NA
J: TRBJ1-1
V: TRBV4-2
size: NA
CDR3: CASSQGTGLDTEAFF
DNA: TGTGCCAGCAGCCAAGGCACCGGCCTGGACACTGAAGCTTTCTTT

D: NA
J: TRBJ1-1
V: TRBV11-2
size: NA
CDR3: CASSLANTEAFF
DNA: TGTGCCAGCAGCTTAGCGAACACTGAAGCTTTCTTT

D: NA
J: TRBJ2-1
V: TRBV28
size: once
CDR3: CASKGSEKSSYNEQFF
DNA: TGTGCCAGCAAGGGGTCGGAAAAAAGCTCCTACAATGAGCAGTTCTTC

D: NA
J: TRBJ2-7
V: TRBV21-1
size: NA
CDR3: CASSLGEGAYEQYF
DNA: TGTGCCAGCAGTCTAGGGGAGGGAGCCTACGAGCAGTACTTC

D: NA
J: TRBJ1-2
V: TRBV13
size: NA
CDR3: CAAGGGNYGYTF
DNA: TGTGCCGCTGGGGGAGGTAACTATGGCTACACCTTC

D: NA
J: TRBJ1-2
V: TRBV6-5
size: NA
CDR3: CASSYPGEYGYTF
DNA: TGTGCCAGCAGTTACCCAGGGGAGTATGGCTACACCTTC

D: NA
J: TRBJ1-1
V: TRBV5-1
size: NA
CDR3: CASSFASGQLAQAFF
DNA: TGCGCCAGCAGCTTTGCAAGTGGACAGCTCGCACAAGCTTTCTTT

D: NA
J: TRBJ1-6
V: TRBV6-1
size: few
CDR3: CASREANSPLHF
DNA: TGTGCCAGCAGAGAGGCCAATTCACCCCTCCACTTT

D: NA
J: TRBJ1-1
V: TRBV6-5
size: NA
CDR3: CASKKTRGRTEAFF
DNA: TGTGCCAGCAAGAAGACCAGGGGACGCACTGAAGCTTTCTTT

D: NA
J: TRBJ2-7
V: TRBV2
size: once
CDR3: CASRRTVNSAYEQYF
DNA: TGTGCCAGCAGGAGGACAGTTAATAGCGCCTACGAGCAGTACTTC

D: TRBD1
J: TRBJ1-5
V: TRBV28
size: NA
CDR3: CASSSGQGFQPQHF
DNA: TGTGCCAGCAGCTCGGGACAGGGGTTCCAGCCCCAGCATTTT

D: NA
J: TRBJ1-1
V: TRBV18
size: NA
CDR3: CASSPRGEGAEAFF
DNA: TGTGCCAGCTCCCCCCGGGGGGAGGGCGCTGAAGCTTTCTTT

D: NA
J: TRBJ1-1
V: TRBV7-2
size: NA
CDR3: CASSSYWGADTEAFF
DNA: TGTGCCAGCAGCTCGTACTGGGGGGCGGACACTGAAGCTTTCTTT

D: NA
J: TRBJ1-6
V: TRBV14
size: NA
CDR3: CASSLTGDSPLHF
DNA: TGTGCCAGCAGCCTTACAGGAGATTCACCCCTCCACTTT

D: NA
J: TRBJ2-3
V: TRBV10-3
size: once
CDR3: CAISESRDADTQYF
DNA: TGTGCCATCAGTGAGTCCCGGGACGCGGATACGCAGTATTTT

D: TRBD1
J: TRBJ2-6
V: TRBV9
size: NA
CDR3: CASSVTGTGGSGANVLTF
DNA: TGTGCCAGCAGCGTTACCGGGACAGGGGGCTCTGGGGCCAACGTCCTGACTTTC

D: TRBD1
J: TRBJ2-2
V: TRBV4-1
size: NA
CDR3: CASSPQGASGELFF
DNA: TGCGCCAGCAGTCCCCAGGGGGCGAGCGGGGAGCTGTTTTTT

D: NA
J: TRBJ2-3
V: TRBV11-3
size: NA
CDR3: CASSPWRTDTQYF
DNA: TGTGCCAGCAGTCCGTGGAGGACAGATACGCAGTATTTT